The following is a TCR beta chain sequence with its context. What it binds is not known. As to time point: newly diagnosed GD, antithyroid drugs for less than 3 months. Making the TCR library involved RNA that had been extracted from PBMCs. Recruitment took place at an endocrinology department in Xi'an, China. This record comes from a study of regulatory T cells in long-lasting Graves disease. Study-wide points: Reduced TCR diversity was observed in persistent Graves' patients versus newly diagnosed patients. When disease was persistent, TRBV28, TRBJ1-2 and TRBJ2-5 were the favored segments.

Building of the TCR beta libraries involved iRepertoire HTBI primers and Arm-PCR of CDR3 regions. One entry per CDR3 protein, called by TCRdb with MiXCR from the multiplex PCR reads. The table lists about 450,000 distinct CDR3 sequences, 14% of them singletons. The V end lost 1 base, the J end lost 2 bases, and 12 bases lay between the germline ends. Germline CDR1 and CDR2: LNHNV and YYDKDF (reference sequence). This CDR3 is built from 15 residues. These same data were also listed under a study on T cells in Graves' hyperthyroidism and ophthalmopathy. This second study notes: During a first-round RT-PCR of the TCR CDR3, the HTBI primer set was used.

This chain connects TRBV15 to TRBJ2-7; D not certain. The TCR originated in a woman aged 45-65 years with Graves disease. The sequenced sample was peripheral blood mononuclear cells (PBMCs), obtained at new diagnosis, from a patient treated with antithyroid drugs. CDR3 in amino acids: CATSRGRDLPYEQYF. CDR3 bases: TGTGCCACCAGCAGAGGACGAGACCTCCCCTACGAGCAGTACTTC.